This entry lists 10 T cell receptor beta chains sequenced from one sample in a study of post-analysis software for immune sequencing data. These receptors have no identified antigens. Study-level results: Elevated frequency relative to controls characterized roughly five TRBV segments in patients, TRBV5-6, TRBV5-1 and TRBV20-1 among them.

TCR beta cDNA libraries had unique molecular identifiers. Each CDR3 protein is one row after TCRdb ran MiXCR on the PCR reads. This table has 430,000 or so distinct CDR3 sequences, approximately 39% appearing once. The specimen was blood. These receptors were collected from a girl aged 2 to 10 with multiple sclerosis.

The CDR3: CASSLPGTTSYEQYF. CDR3 DNA sequence: TGTGCCAGCAGCTTGCCCGGGACAACCTCCTACGAGCAGTACTTC. V is TRBV12-3 or TRBV12-4 and J is TRBJ2-7; TRBD1 might be the D (6 bases). This CDR3 has 15 residues. Trimming pared 6 bases from V and 0 bases from J, leaving 15 bases between.

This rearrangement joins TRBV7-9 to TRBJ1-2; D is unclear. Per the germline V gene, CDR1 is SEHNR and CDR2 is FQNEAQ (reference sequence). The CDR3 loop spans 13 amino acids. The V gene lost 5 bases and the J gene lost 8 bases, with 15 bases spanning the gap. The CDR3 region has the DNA TGTGCCAGCAGCCCTCCCTTAGGTGAGGGCTACACCTTC. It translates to CASSPPLGEGYTF.

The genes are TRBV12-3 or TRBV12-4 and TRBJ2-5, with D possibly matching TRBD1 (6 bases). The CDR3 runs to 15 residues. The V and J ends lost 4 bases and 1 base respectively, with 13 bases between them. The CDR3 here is CASSYTGTRQETQYF. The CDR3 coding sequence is TGTGCCAGCAGTTACACCGGGACACGCCAAGAGACCCAGTACTTC.

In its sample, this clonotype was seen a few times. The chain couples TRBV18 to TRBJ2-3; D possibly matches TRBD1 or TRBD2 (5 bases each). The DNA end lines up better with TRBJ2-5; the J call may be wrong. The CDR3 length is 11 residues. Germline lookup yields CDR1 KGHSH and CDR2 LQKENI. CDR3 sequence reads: CASSPRDTQYF. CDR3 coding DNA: TGTGCCAGCTCACCTAGGGACACCCAGTACTTC.

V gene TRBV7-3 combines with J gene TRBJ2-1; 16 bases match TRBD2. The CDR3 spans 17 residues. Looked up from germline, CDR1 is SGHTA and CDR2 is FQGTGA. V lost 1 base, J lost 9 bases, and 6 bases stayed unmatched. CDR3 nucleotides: TGTGCCAGCAGCTTAATCCCGGGACTAGCGGGAGGGACTGAGCAGTTCTTC. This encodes CASSLIPGLAGGTEQFF.

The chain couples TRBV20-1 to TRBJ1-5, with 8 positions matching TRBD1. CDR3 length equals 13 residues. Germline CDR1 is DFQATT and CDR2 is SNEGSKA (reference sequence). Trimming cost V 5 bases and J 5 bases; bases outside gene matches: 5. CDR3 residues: CSAPQGADQPQHF. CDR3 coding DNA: TGCAGTGCTCCTCAGGGGGCAGATCAGCCCCAGCATTTT.

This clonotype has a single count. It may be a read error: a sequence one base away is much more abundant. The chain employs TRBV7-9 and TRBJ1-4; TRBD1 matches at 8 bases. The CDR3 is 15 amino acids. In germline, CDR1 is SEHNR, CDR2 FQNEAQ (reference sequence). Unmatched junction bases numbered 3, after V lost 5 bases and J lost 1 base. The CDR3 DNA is TGTGCCAGCAGCCCCGGACAGGGAACTAATGAAAAACTGTTTTTT. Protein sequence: CASSPGQGTNEKLFF.

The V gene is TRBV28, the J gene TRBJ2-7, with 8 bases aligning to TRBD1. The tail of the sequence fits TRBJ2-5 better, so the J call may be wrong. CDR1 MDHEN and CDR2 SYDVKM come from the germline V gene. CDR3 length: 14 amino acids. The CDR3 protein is CASSVGQGKETQYF. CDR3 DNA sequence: TGTGCCAGCAGCGTTGGACAGGGAAAAGAGACCCAGTACTTC.

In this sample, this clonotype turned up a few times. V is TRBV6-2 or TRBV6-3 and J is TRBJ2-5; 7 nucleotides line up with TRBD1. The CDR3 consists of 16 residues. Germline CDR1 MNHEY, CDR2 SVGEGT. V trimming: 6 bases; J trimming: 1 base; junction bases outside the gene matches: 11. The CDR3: CASRRTPGQSQETQYF. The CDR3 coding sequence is TGTGCCAGCAGAAGGACGCCGGGACAGAGCCAAGAGACCCAGTACTTC.

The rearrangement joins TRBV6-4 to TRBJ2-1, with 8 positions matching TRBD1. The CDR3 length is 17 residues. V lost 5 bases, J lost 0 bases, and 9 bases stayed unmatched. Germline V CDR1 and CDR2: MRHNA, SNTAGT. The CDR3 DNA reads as TGTGCCAGCAGTCCTGAAGCAGGGGGCAGCTCCTACAATGAGCAGTTCTTC. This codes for CASSPEAGGSSYNEQFF.